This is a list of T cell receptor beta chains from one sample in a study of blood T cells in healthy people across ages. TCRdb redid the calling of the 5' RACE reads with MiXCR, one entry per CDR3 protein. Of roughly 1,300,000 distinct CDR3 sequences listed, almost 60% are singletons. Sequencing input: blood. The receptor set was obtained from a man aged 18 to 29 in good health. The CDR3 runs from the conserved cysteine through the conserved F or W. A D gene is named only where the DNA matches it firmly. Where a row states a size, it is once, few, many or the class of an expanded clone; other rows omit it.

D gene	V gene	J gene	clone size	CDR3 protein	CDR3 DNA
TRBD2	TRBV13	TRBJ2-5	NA	CASSLGLSLGTSYKQETQYF	TGTGCCAGCAGCTTAGGCCTAAGTTTAGGGACTAGCTACAAACAAGAGACCCAGTACTTC
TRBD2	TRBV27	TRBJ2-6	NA	CASSARATILAGGPPGANVLTF	TGTGCCAGCAGTGCTAGAGCCACCATACTAGCGGGAGGGCCCCCTGGGGCCAACGTCCTGACTTTC
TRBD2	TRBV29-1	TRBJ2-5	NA	CSVEGGRPRETQYF	TGCAGCGTTGAAGGCGGGAGACCCAGGGAGACCCAGTACTTC
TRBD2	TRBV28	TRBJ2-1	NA	CASSPTRGGPNEQFF	TGTGCCAGCAGCCCCACCCGGGGGGGCCCGAATGAGCAGTTCTTC
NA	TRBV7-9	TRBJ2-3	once	CASSSRDGRRDTQYF	TGTGCCAGCAGCTCCCGGGATGGAAGGAGGGATACGCAGTATTTT
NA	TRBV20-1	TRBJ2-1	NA	CSARVGFGGKSYNEQFF	TGCAGTGCCAGGGTAGGGTTCGGCGGGAAATCCTACAATGAGCAGTTCTTC
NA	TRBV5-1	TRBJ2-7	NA	CASSYHPYSYEQYF	TGCGCCAGCAGCTATCACCCTTACTCCTACGAGCAGTACTTC
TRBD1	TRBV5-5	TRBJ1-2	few	CASSLTGTGGYGYTF	TGTGCCAGCAGCTTGACCGGGACAGGCGGGTATGGCTACACCTTC
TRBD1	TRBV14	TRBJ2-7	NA	CASRKNDRGIYEQYF	TGTGCCAGCAGGAAAAACGACAGGGGGATCTACGAGCAGTACTTC
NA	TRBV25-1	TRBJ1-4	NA	CASSEGVRPDSLTNEKLFF	TGTGCCAGCAGTGAGGGAGTCAGACCTGACAGTTTGACTAATGAAAAACTGTTTTTT
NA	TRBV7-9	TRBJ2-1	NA	CASSLNLGGTYNEQFF	TGTGCCAGCAGCTTAAACCTCGGGGGAACCTACAATGAGCAGTTCTTC
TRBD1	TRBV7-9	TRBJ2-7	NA	CASSSQLTGGSYEQYF	TGTGCCAGCAGCTCGCAGCTGACAGGGGGGTCCTACGAGCAGTACTTC
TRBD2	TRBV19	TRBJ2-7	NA	CASSIFPSGSDEQYF	TGTGCCAGTAGTATATTTCCTAGCGGGAGCGACGAGCAGTACTTC
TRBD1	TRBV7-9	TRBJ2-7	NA	CASSSGQFVEQYF	TGTGCCAGCAGCTCGGGACAGTTTGTCGAGCAGTACTTC
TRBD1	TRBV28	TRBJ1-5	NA	CASTGQGQYQPQHF	TGTGCCAGCACCGGACAGGGCCAATATCAGCCCCAGCATTTT
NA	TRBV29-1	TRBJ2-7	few	CSVADPSYEQYF	TGCAGCGTTGCCGACCCAAGCTACGAGCAGTACTTC
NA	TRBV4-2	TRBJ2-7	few	CASTLNLAAPYEQYF	TGTGCCAGCACCTTAAACTTGGCGGCCCCCTACGAGCAGTACTTC
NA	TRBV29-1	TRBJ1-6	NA	CSVVRPGPACWNSPLHF	TGCAGCGTTGTTAGGCCGGGGCCTGCTTGTTGGAATTCACCCCTCCACTTT
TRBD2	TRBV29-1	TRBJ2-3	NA	CSVEDRFARTSGGSPPDTQYF	TGCAGCGTTGAAGATCGATTTGCAAGGACTAGCGGGGGATCTCCTCCAGATACGCAGTATTTT
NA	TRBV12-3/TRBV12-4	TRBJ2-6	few	CASSPFLGANVLTF	TGTGCCAGCAGCCCCTTTCTTGGGGCCAACGTCCTGACTTTC
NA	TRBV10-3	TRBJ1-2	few	CAISVDSVYGYTF	TGTGCCATCAGCGTTGACAGTGTCTATGGCTACACCTTC
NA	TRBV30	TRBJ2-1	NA	CAWSISYEQFF	TGTGCCTGGAGTATTAGCTATGAGCAGTTCTTC
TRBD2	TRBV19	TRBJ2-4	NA	CATSGDAKNIQYF	TGTGCCACTAGCGGGGACGCCAAAAACATTCAGTACTTC
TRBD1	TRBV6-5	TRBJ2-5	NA	CASSYGQGYNEQYF	TGTGCCAGCAGTTACGGACAGGGATACAATGAGCAGTACTTC
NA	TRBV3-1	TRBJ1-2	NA	CASSQETDAPYGYTF	TGTGCCAGCAGCCAAGAAACGGATGCGCCATATGGCTACACCTTC
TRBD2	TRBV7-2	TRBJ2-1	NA	CAILSGGFHNEQFF	TGTGCCATCCTAAGCGGGGGGTTCCACAATGAGCAGTTCTTC
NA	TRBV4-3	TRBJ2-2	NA	CASSHVLGDTNTGELFF	TGCGCCAGCAGCCACGTGTTGGGGGACACGAACACCGGGGAGCTGTTTTTT
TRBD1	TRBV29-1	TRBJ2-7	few	CSVEEDRAPYEQYF	TGCAGCGTTGAAGAGGACAGGGCCCCCTACGAGCAGTACTTC
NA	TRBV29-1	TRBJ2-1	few	CSVARTAPASYNEQFF	TGCAGCGTTGCCAGAACAGCCCCGGCCTCCTACAATGAGCAGTTCTTC
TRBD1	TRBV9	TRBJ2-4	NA	CASSIPSGTGGQSGRRAKNIQYF	TGTGCCAGCAGCATCCCATCCGGGACAGGGGGTCAGAGCGGGAGGAGGGCCAAAAACATTCAGTACTTC
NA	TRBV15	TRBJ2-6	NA	CATSSPGGANVLTF	TGTGCCACCAGTTCCCCGGGTGGGGCCAACGTCCTGACTTTC
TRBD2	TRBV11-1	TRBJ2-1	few	CASSLVLGRASGTNEQFF	TGTGCCAGCAGCTTAGTACTAGGGAGGGCTAGCGGAACCAATGAGCAGTTCTTC
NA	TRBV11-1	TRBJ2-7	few	CASSLGPGRAGEQYF	TGTGCCAGCAGCCTAGGGCCCGGCAGGGCCGGCGAGCAGTACTTC